Listed here are 2 T cell receptor beta chains from one sample, sequenced in a study of graft-versus-host responses after intestinal transplantation. These receptors have no identified antigens. Using immunoSEQ multiplex PCR, the repertoire was profiled, and TCRdb retains in-frame clones only, with some absent. Among about 100,000 clones, about 88% were seen once, and the ten largest hold roughly 1%. Sequenced material: unstimulated CD4+ T cells sorted from spleen or lymph node cells, taken before transplant. The receptor source for this set is a human donor who was the organ donor for an intestinal transplant.

This sequence joins TRBV29-1 and TRBJ2-5, with D perhaps matching TRBD1 (6 bases). Germline CDR1 reads SQVTM; CDR2 reads ANQGSEA. With 7 bases removed from V and 7 bases from J, the gap between germline ends came to 16 bases. The length of the CDR3 is 12 residues. DNA of the CDR3: TGCAGCGGGGCCAAGCCACAGGGGACCCAGTACTTC. This translates into CSGAKPQGTQYF.

This clone was recorded a few times. The chain is built from TRBV27 and TRBJ2-7; unclear D gene. V dropped 5 bases and J dropped 2 bases, with 16 bases sitting between them. The CDR3 is 15 amino acids. Germline V gene lookup returns CDR1 MNHEY and CDR2 SMNVEV (reference sequence). The CDR3 here is CASSPDRPGTYEQYF. In DNA, the CDR3 is TGTGCCAGCAGTCCAGACCGCCCAGGTACCTACGAGCAGTACTTC.